The 14 T cell receptor beta chains presented below share a single source sample, sequenced in a study of blood T cells in healthy people across ages. With a J-beta primer mix and a sample-barcoded 5' primer, a second PCR ran about 6 to 11 cycles. TCRdb reprocessed the 5' RACE reads via MiXCR and lists one record per CDR3 protein. The table shows under 1,000,000 distinct CDR3 sequences, with about 42% occurring only once. The material sequenced was blood. Receptors originate from a man older than 75 in good health.

On this clonotype: With a much larger clone just one base away, this may be a read error. The rearrangement joins TRBV27 to TRBJ1-2; 7 nucleotides align to TRBD1. V gave up 6 bases and J gave up 13 bases; unmatched junction bases: 11. The CDR3 spans 12 residues. In germline, CDR1 is MNHEY, CDR2 SMNVEV (reference sequence). CDR3 region: CASRDSSGGFTF. CDR3 in DNA: TGTGCCAGCAGAGACTCATCAGGGGGTTTCACCTTC.

This clonotype was counted only a few times. The chain combines TRBV5-1 with TRBJ2-7, with a possible D match to TRBD1 (6 bases). This CDR3 contains 12 residues. The V end lost 4 bases, the J end lost 3 bases, and 8 bases lay between the germline ends. Germline V lookup: CDR1 SGHRS, CDR2 YFSETQ. The CDR3 region has the DNA TGCGCCAGCAGCGTGGACAGCTACGAGCAGTACTTC. Residues: CASSVDSYEQYF. Full variable domain (remainder filled in from reference TRBV5-1 and TRBJ2-7): KAGVTQTPRYLIKTRGQQVTLSCSPISGHRSVSWYQQTPGQGLQFLFEYFSETQRNKGNFPGRFSGRQFSNSRSEMNVSTLELGDSALYLCASSVDSYEQYFGPGTRLTVT.

In its sample, this clonotype was seen many times. The chain combines TRBV5-6 with TRBJ2-1, with D perhaps TRBD2 (7 bases). V lost 0 bases to trimming and J lost 3 bases, with 13 bases between them. CDR1 and CDR2 from the germline V gene are SGHDT and YYEEEE. The CDR3 totals 16 residues. As DNA, the CDR3 is TGTGCCAGCAGCTTGGTAGGGGGGGCCGGCTACAATGAGCAGTTCTTC. Amino acid sequence: CASSLVGGAGYNEQFF.

This clonotype came up once. The chain has TRBV20-1 and TRBJ1-6; TRBD1 matches 10 bases. The CDR3 consists of 15 residues. Germline lookup yields CDR1 DFQATT and CDR2 SNEGSKA (reference sequence). Trimming removed 2 bases from V and 3 bases from J; junction bases left unmatched: 1. The CDR3 is CSARRDRGYNSPLHF. The CDR3 coding sequence is TGCAGTGCTAGAAGGGACAGGGGCTATAATTCACCCCTCCACTTT.

The chain combines TRBV11-3 with TRBJ2-1; D unclear. This CDR3 comprises 13 residues. From germline, CDR1 is SGHNT and CDR2 YENEEA. Trimming cost V 5 bases and J 2 bases, with 7 bases left between them. CDR3 nucleotide sequence: TGTGCCAGCAGCCGAGAACCCTACAATGAGCAGTTCTTC. Translating gives CASSREPYNEQFF.

As to this clonotype: Sequence at one end of the junction differs from germline and may be a read error. The gene calls are TRBV14 and TRBJ1-2, with D possibly matching TRBD1 (5 bases). The CDR3 runs 14 residues. Germline V gene data show CDR1 as SGHDN and CDR2 as FVKESK. The CDR3 sequence is CASSQVAGSYGYTF. The CDR3 DNA is TGCGCCAGCAGCCAAGTGGCAGGGAGCTATGGCTACACCTTC.

This chain links TRBV20-1 with TRBJ1-1, with no clear D. V was cut by 3 bases and J by 4 bases, with 9 bases left in between. Germline lookup yields CDR1 DFQATT and CDR2 SNEGSKA (reference sequence). CDR3 length equals 12 residues. The CDR3 region is CSASQDTTEAFF. The CDR3 DNA reads as TGCAGTGCTAGCCAGGATACCACTGAAGCTTTCTTT.

The V call is TRBV11-2, the J call TRBJ2-1, with 7 bases that match TRBD2. The ends lost 3 bases at V and 3 bases at J; junction bases unmatched: 8. This CDR3 has 16 residues. CDR1 and CDR2 (germline): SGHAT, FQNNGV. The chain's CDR3 is CASSLGGGNYYNEQFF. In nucleotides, the CDR3 is TGTGCCAGCAGCTTGGGGGGAGGGAATTACTACAATGAGCAGTTCTTC.

J is TRBJ2-7 and V is TRBV9; no clear D gene. The CDR3 runs to 19 residues. The ends were cut back, 0 bases at V and 2 bases at J, with 24 bases in the middle. Germline loops: CDR1 SGDLS, CDR2 YYNGEE. CDR3 in amino acids: CASSVAPLLERGPPYEQYF. The CDR3 DNA is TGTGCCAGCAGCGTAGCTCCCCTTTTGGAGCGAGGACCCCCCTACGAGCAGTACTTC.

This clonotype appeared once. The chain couples TRBV10-3 to TRBJ2-1; weak D call: TRBD2 (6 bases). Germline-derived CDR1 and CDR2 are ENHRY and SYGVKD. CDR3 length: 14 residues. The V end was cut by 5 bases, the J end by 5 bases, with 13 bases between. The CDR3 protein is CAISPRDLDNEQFF. The CDR3 DNA is TGTGCCATCAGTCCGAGGGACTTAGACAATGAGCAGTTCTTC.

This sequence joins TRBV10-1 and TRBJ1-3; D is undetermined. Germline CDR1 reads WNHNN; CDR2 reads SYGVQD (reference sequence). This CDR3 is 13 amino acids long. The ends were cut back, 3 bases at V and 2 bases at J, with 5 bases in the middle. CDR3 in amino acids: CASSDRAGNTIYF. CDR3 nucleotides: TGCGCCAGCAGTGACCGGGCTGGAAACACCATATATTTT.

This chain joins TRBV5-1 and TRBJ1-4; TRBD1 is a possible D gene (5 bases). Germline assignment: CDR1 SGHRS and CDR2 YFSETQ. CDR3 length: 15 residues. With 3 bases removed from V and 5 bases from J, the gap between germline ends came to 14 bases. The CDR3 loop reads CASSSERQKNEKLFF. The CDR3 DNA reads TGCGCCAGCAGCTCGGAAAGACAGAAGAATGAAAAACTGTTTTTT.

The chain links TRBV20-1 to TRBJ2-3; D assignment may be TRBD1 or TRBD2 (5 bases each). Germline V CDR1 and CDR2: DFQATT, SNEGSKA (reference sequence). The V end was cut by 6 bases, the J end by 0 bases, with 16 bases between. The CDR3 has 15 residues. Here the CDR3 reads CSALAGTGSTDTQYF. CDR3 DNA sequence: TGCAGTGCACTGGCCGGGACGGGTAGCACAGATACGCAGTATTTT.

This clonotype was detected ten times or more. The V call is TRBV7-2, the J call TRBJ2-7; 8 nucleotides line up with TRBD2. The CDR3 has 15 residues. Per germline, CDR1 SGHTA and CDR2 FQGNSA. With V trimmed by 1 base and J by 2 bases, 4 bases remained unmatched. The CDR3 spells CASSLESGSPYEQYF. The CDR3 DNA follows: TGTGCCAGCAGCTTAGAAAGCGGGAGCCCCTACGAGCAGTACTTC.